These T cell receptor beta chains were read from a single sample in a study of control samples from healthy donors and cancer patients. Profiled with immunoSEQ multiplex PCR; TCRdb holds only in-frame clones, not every one. The sample yields under 450,000 clones, around 90% seen once. The sample consisted of PBMCs. Every receptor here comes from a man in his forties with head and neck cancer. Each CDR3 is given with its conserved first and last residue. D genes are given only for firm matches. Only some rows state a clone size, as once, few, many or a class for expanded clones.

CDR3nt	CDR3aa	abundance	d_gene	v_gene	j_gene
TGTGCCAGCAGTGAAACAGTTAACTATGGCTACACCTTC	CASSETVNYGYTF	.	.	TRBV6-1	TRBJ1-2
TGTGCCAGTAGTCCGCGGTACAATGAGCAGTTCTTC	CASSPRYNEQFF	.	.	TRBV19	TRBJ2-1
TGCAGTGCTAGTCGGAGGAATCAGCCCCAGCATTTT	CSASRRNQPQHF	.	.	TRBV20-1	TRBJ1-5
TGTGCCAGCTCACTCTACAGGCAAACACAGATGAACACTGAAGCTTTCTTT	CASSLYRQTQMNTEAFF	.	.	TRBV18	TRBJ1-1
TGTGCCACCAGTGAGGCGGGGCGAGGTGAGCAGTACTTC	CATSEAGRGEQYF	.	.	TRBV24-1	TRBJ2-7
TGTGCCAGTAGTATATGGGACGCCGGGCCAGATAGCAATCAGCCCCAGCATTTT	CASSIWDAGPDSNQPQHF	.	.	TRBV19	TRBJ1-5
TGTGCCAGTAGAACGGCGGGCTCATCTCCCACGAGACAGTACTTC	CASRTAGSSPTRQYF	.	.	TRBV19	TRBJ2-7
TGCGCCAGCAGCCAAGATCGATGGGGCTCCTACAATGAGCAGTTCTTC	CASSQDRWGSYNEQFF	.	.	TRBV4-3	TRBJ2-1
TGCAGCGTTGAAGAGTGGAGCGCCGAGCGGGAATATCTATTTAGCAATCAGCCCCAGCATTTT	CSVEEWSAEREYLFSNQPQHF	.	.	TRBV29-1	TRBJ1-5
TGTGCCAGCAGCTCTCCAGCGGGAGAGTACAATGAGCAGTTCTTC	CASSSPAGEYNEQFF	.	TRBD2	TRBV5-4	TRBJ2-1
TGCGCCAGCAGCGATACAGGGGGCTCTTTGGAGCAGTACTTC	CASSDTGGSLEQYF	.	TRBD1	TRBV5-1	TRBJ2-7
TGTGCCAGCTCACCACAGAGAGGGTTAAGCTCCTACGAGCAGTACTTC	CASSPQRGLSSYEQYF	once	.	TRBV18	TRBJ2-7
TGCAGCGCTGCCGGGACAGGGGGCTCCTACGAGCAGTACTTC	CSAAGTGGSYEQYF	.	TRBD1	TRBV29-1	TRBJ2-7
TGTGCCGGGACAGGGACTGAAGCTTTCTTT	CAGTGTEAFF	.	TRBD1	TRBV30	TRBJ1-1
TGCAGTGCTGCCGAGGCCTACGAGCAGTACTTC	CSAAEAYEQYF	.	.	TRBV20-1	TRBJ2-7
TGCGCCAGCAGCTTGGTGGGTAGGGAGCAGTACTTC	CASSLVGREQYF	.	.	TRBV5-1	TRBJ2-7
TGTGCCTGGTCCCCTAGTCTACAAGAGACCCAGTACTTC	CAWSPSLQETQYF	.	.	TRBV30	TRBJ2-5
TGCAGCGTTGAGGGCAAACGGTGGGGGGATAACTATGGCTACACCTTC	CSVEGKRWGDNYGYTF	.	.	TRBV29-1	TRBJ1-2
TGTGCCAGCCACACAACGACAGGAGGAGGGTCACCCCTCCACTTT	CASHTTTGGGSPLHF	.	.	TRBV6-5	TRBJ1-6
TGTGCCAGCAGCCAGACGGGACAGTTGAACACTGAAGCTTTCTTT	CASSQTGQLNTEAFF	.	TRBD1	TRBV7-9	TRBJ1-1
TGTGCCAGCAGTTTGGCAGGGGGCGGGTTTCAGCCCCAGCATTTT	CASSLAGGGFQPQHF	.	TRBD1	TRBV27	TRBJ1-5
TGTGCCAGTACCCCGACAGGGAACACTGAAGCTTTCTTT	CASTPTGNTEAFF	.	.	TRBV19	TRBJ1-1
TGTGCCAGCAGTTTTGACGGGGCCTACAATGAGCAGTTCTTC	CASSFDGAYNEQFF	once	.	TRBV28	TRBJ2-1
TGTGCCAGCAGTGAGACAGGCTACGAGCAGTACTTC	CASSETGYEQYF	.	.	TRBV6-6	TRBJ2-7
TGTGCCAGCAGCTGGGGGGTGGGACAGACGTATGGCTACACCTTC	CASSWGVGQTYGYTF	.	TRBD1	TRBV5-6	TRBJ1-2
TGTGCCATCAGTGAGTCTGTGGGAATCTACGAGCAGTACTTC	CAISESVGIYEQYF	.	.	TRBV10-3	TRBJ2-7
TGTGCCAGCAGCTTAGCGTCCGGGATTGTCACTGAAGCTTTCTTT	CASSLASGIVTEAFF	once	.	TRBV7-6	TRBJ1-1
TGTGCCAGCAGACGAACAGGGGGATGGTCACCCCTCCACTTT	CASRRTGGWSPLHF	.	TRBD1	TRBV6-5	TRBJ1-6
TGTGCCAGCAGCCAAGATTACGAGGCTGAAGCTTTCTTT	CASSQDYEAEAFF	.	.	TRBV14	TRBJ1-1
TGTGCCAGTAGTATAGGAACAGGGGGCTACGAGCAGTACTTC	CASSIGTGGYEQYF	.	TRBD1	TRBV19	TRBJ2-7
TGTGCCAGCAGTCCCGTGGCTAGCGGGGGAGATACGCAGTATTTT	CASSPVASGGDTQYF	once	TRBD2	TRBV6-2/TRBV6-3	TRBJ2-3
TGTGCCAGCAGGGACCCGACAGGGAGCAACACTGAAGCTTTCTTT	CASRDPTGSNTEAFF	.	TRBD1	TRBV7-9	TRBJ1-1
TGCGCCAGCAGTTCCGAACCCGGACAGGGGGCGTTGGGGGAGCAGTACTTC	CASSSEPGQGALGEQYF	.	TRBD1	TRBV5-1	TRBJ2-7
TGTGCCAGCAGCTTAGAGGGTCAGGGAAGGGATGGCTACACCTTC	CASSLEGQGRDGYTF	.	.	TRBV7-9	TRBJ1-2
TGTGCCAGCAGCCCGGACAGCTTCGGAAACACCATATATTTT	CASSPDSFGNTIYF	.	.	TRBV11-3	TRBJ1-3
TGTGCCAGCAGCAGAGATCGGAACACTGAAGCTTTCTTT	CASSRDRNTEAFF	.	.	TRBV7-3	TRBJ1-1
TGTGCCAGCAGCCCGGACAGGGACCACGAGCAGTACTTC	CASSPDRDHEQYF	.	TRBD1	TRBV11-3	TRBJ2-7
TGTGCCAGCAGCGGGGACTCCTCCTACAATGAGCAGTTCTTC	CASSGDSSYNEQFF	once	.	TRBV2	TRBJ2-1
TGCAGCACTGGACCGGGCGCAGATACGCAGTATTTT	CSTGPGADTQYF	.	.	TRBV29-1	TRBJ2-3
TGTGCCGGGCGGGACAGGGGATCCTACGAGCAGTACTTC	CAGRDRGSYEQYF	.	TRBD1	TRBV30	TRBJ2-7
TGTGCCACCAGTGATCCGAACACAGATACGCAGTATTTT	CATSDPNTDTQYF	.	.	TRBV24-1	TRBJ2-3
TGTGCCAGCAGCCCGAGACAGATTCCGAACACCGGGGAGCTGTTTTTT	CASSPRQIPNTGELFF	.	.	TRBV7-6	TRBJ2-2
TGTGCCAGCAGTTACTCGATCTCCTACTATGGCTACACCTTC	CASSYSISYYGYTF	.	.	TRBV6-5	TRBJ1-2
TGTGCCAGCTCACCACCGGGGCGGGGGACGAACACCGGGGAGCTGTTTTTT	CASSPPGRGTNTGELFF	.	TRBD2	TRBV18	TRBJ2-2
TGCGCCAGCAGCTGGCTCCCCCGATTTCAGCCCCAGCATTTT	CASSWLPRFQPQHF	.	.	TRBV4-1	TRBJ1-5
TGCGCCAGCAGCTCAAACGACATTCAGTACTTC	CASSSNDIQYF	.	.	TRBV5-1	TRBJ2-4
TGTGCCAGCAGCTTAAATGATCTAACAAAGTACCCCCCGGGGACTGAAGCTTTCTTT	CASSLNDLTKYPPGTEAFF	.	.	TRBV11-2	TRBJ1-1
TGTGCCAGCAGGGGCCGACAGGGCCCAGGGGAAAAACTGTTTTTT	CASRGRQGPGEKLFF	.	TRBD1	TRBV2	TRBJ1-4
TGCGCCAGCAGCCCGGGACTAGCGGGGGTGGCCAATGAGCAGTTCTTC	CASSPGLAGVANEQFF	.	TRBD2	TRBV5-1	TRBJ2-1
TGTGCCTGGAGTGCGGGACTAGCGGGACGAATATCCTACAATGAGCAGTTCTTC	CAWSAGLAGRISYNEQFF	.	TRBD2	TRBV30	TRBJ2-1
TGCGCCAGCAGCCAAACGGGGACCTATGGCTACACCTTC	CASSQTGTYGYTF	.	.	TRBV4-1	TRBJ1-2
TGTGCCAGCAGTGACGGGACCGCTGGTGGCTACACCTTC	CASSDGTAGGYTF	.	.	TRBV6-4	TRBJ1-2